A selection of T cell receptor beta chains follows, all from one sample in a study of metastatic and nonmetastatic thyroid tumors. TCRdb re-called clones via MiXCR from the PCR reads. Here the sample spans nearly 25,000 clones, more than 25% being singletons. What was sequenced was blood. The receptors stem from a male donor with papillary thyroid cancer or a benign thyroid nodule (not recorded which). Some clones in this sample may be carry-over from other donors' samples. Both conserved end residues are part of each CDR3. The order of the fields is V gene, J gene, D gene, clone size, CDR3 DNA, CDR3 protein. The D gene is left open where the match is weak. Clone size, where shown, is once, few, many, or a class for clones that have expanded.

v_gene: TRBV6-1
j_gene: TRBJ1-3
d_gene: TRBD1
abundance: .
CDR3nt: TGTGCCAGCAGTGAATACAGGGGACACTCTGGAAACACCATATATTTT
CDR3aa: CASSEYRGHSGNTIYF

v_gene: TRBV7-7
j_gene: TRBJ2-1
d_gene: .
abundance: many
CDR3nt: TGTGCTAGCAGCGCTACAGGCCCCAATGAGCAGTTCTTC
CDR3aa: CASSATGPNEQFF

v_gene: TRBV6-1
j_gene: TRBJ2-5
d_gene: .
abundance: many
CDR3nt: TGTGCCAGCAGCCTCAATCCCTCGGGCCAAGAGACCCAGTACTTC
CDR3aa: CASSLNPSGQETQYF

v_gene: TRBV6-1
j_gene: TRBJ2-3
d_gene: TRBD1
abundance: few
CDR3nt: TGTGCCAGCAGTCTAGGGGGCGCGAAAGATACGCAGTATTTT
CDR3aa: CASSLGGAKDTQYF

v_gene: TRBV28
j_gene: TRBJ1-1
d_gene: TRBD1
abundance: medium-sized
CDR3nt: TGTGCCAGCAGTACGGGACAGGGGGACACTGAAGCTTTCTTT
CDR3aa: CASSTGQGDTEAFF

v_gene: TRBV27
j_gene: TRBJ2-3
d_gene: .
abundance: .
CDR3nt: TGTGCCAGCAGTTTATCCCGCACAGATACGCAGTATTTT
CDR3aa: CASSLSRTDTQYF

v_gene: TRBV18
j_gene: TRBJ2-5
d_gene: TRBD1
abundance: many
CDR3nt: TGTGCCAGTGCCGGGACAGGGATGGAGACCCAGTACTTC
CDR3aa: CASAGTGMETQYF

v_gene: TRBV9
j_gene: TRBJ1-6
d_gene: .
abundance: many
CDR3nt: TGTGCCAGCAGCCTATCCCCGAGTTCACCCCTCCACTTT
CDR3aa: CASSLSPSSPLHF

v_gene: TRBV18
j_gene: TRBJ1-1
d_gene: .
abundance: many
CDR3nt: TGTGCCAGCTCACCCATTTTGAACACTGAAGCTTTCTTT
CDR3aa: CASSPILNTEAFF

v_gene: TRBV12-3/TRBV12-4
j_gene: TRBJ2-7
d_gene: .
abundance: few
CDR3nt: TGTGCCAGCAGTGAGGGGAGAAGCATCTACGAGCAGTACTTC
CDR3aa: CASSEGRSIYEQYF

v_gene: TRBV7-2
j_gene: TRBJ1-6
d_gene: TRBD1
abundance: many
CDR3nt: TGTGCCAGCAGCAGGGACAGGGAAAATTCACCCCTCCACTTT
CDR3aa: CASSRDRENSPLHF

v_gene: TRBV19
j_gene: TRBJ2-3
d_gene: .
abundance: many
CDR3nt: TGTGCCAGTAGTATCGCCGACCTTCCAGATACGCAGTATTTT
CDR3aa: CASSIADLPDTQYF

v_gene: TRBV7-3
j_gene: TRBJ2-7
d_gene: .
abundance: once
CDR3nt: TGTGCCAGCAGCCCATCGCGGGACCACGAGCAGAACTTC
CDR3aa: CASSPSRDHEQNF

v_gene: TRBV7-2
j_gene: TRBJ1-2
d_gene: .
abundance: .
CDR3nt: TGTGCCAGCAAAATGGACAAAAACTATGGCTACACCTTC
CDR3aa: CASKMDKNYGYTF

v_gene: TRBV28
j_gene: TRBJ2-7
d_gene: .
abundance: medium-sized
CDR3nt: TGTGCCAGCAGTCCACAGACAGGTTCGTTCTCCTACGAGCAGTACTTC
CDR3aa: CASSPQTGSFSYEQYF

v_gene: TRBV7-9
j_gene: TRBJ2-5
d_gene: .
abundance: .
CDR3nt: TGTGCCAGCAGCATCAGTCCCACACAACCGTACCAAGAGACCCAGTACTTC
CDR3aa: CASSISPTQPYQETQYF

v_gene: TRBV11-3
j_gene: TRBJ2-1
d_gene: TRBD1
abundance: medium-sized
CDR3nt: TGTGCCAGCAGCTTAGCGGGACAGCAAAGAAATGAGCAGTTCTTC
CDR3aa: CASSLAGQQRNEQFF

v_gene: TRBV7-9
j_gene: TRBJ1-1
d_gene: .
abundance: .
CDR3nt: TGTTCCAGCAACCCACGGGGGGCGAACACTGAAGCTTTCTTT
CDR3aa: CSSNPRGANTEAFF

v_gene: TRBV15
j_gene: TRBJ2-7
d_gene: .
abundance: many
CDR3nt: TGTGCCACCAGCAGAGATCGGGGCTACGAGCAGTACTTC
CDR3aa: CATSRDRGYEQYF

v_gene: TRBV11-1
j_gene: TRBJ2-7
d_gene: TRBD2
abundance: .
CDR3nt: TGTGCCAGCAGCCCCGGGACTAGGGGGGACTACGAGCAGTACTTC
CDR3aa: CASSPGTRGDYEQYF

v_gene: TRBV6-1
j_gene: TRBJ1-2
d_gene: .
abundance: .
CDR3nt: TGTGCCAGCTCCCGAGGGCTCCTCTATGGCTACACCTTC
CDR3aa: CASSRGLLYGYTF

v_gene: TRBV20-1
j_gene: TRBJ1-5
d_gene: .
abundance: .
CDR3nt: TGCAGTGCTAGAGACGCAGTGGATGGTGGAGTATATAGCAATCAGCCCCAGCATTTT
CDR3aa: CSARDAVDGGVYSNQPQHF

v_gene: TRBV2
j_gene: TRBJ2-7
d_gene: TRBD1
abundance: medium-sized
CDR3nt: TGTGCCAGCAGCACAGGGGCCTACGAGCAGTACTTC
CDR3aa: CASSTGAYEQYF

v_gene: TRBV4-3
j_gene: TRBJ2-2
d_gene: .
abundance: many
CDR3nt: TGCGCCAGCAGCCCAGCGAGAACCGGGGAGCTGTTTTTT
CDR3aa: CASSPARTGELFF

v_gene: TRBV19
j_gene: TRBJ1-3
d_gene: .
abundance: few
CDR3nt: TGTGCCAGTCAAGGCCAGAGCTCTGGAAACACCATATATTTT
CDR3aa: CASQGQSSGNTIYF

v_gene: TRBV5-1
j_gene: TRBJ2-7
d_gene: .
abundance: many
CDR3nt: TGCGCCAGCAGCTCCAACGGGGGTAGGGGAGGCGAGCAGTACTTC
CDR3aa: CASSSNGGRGGEQYF

v_gene: TRBV9
j_gene: TRBJ2-2
d_gene: .
abundance: many
CDR3nt: TGTGCCAGCAGCGTAGGAGGGGCGAACACCGGGGAGCTGTTTTTT
CDR3aa: CASSVGGANTGELFF

v_gene: TRBV3-1
j_gene: TRBJ2-1
d_gene: .
abundance: many
CDR3nt: TGTGCCAGCAGCTCCCAGGGAAACAATGAGCAGTTCTTC
CDR3aa: CASSSQGNNEQFF